This TCR beta chain comes out of a study of T cell repertoires in cytomegalovirus infection. This CDR3 is 14 amino acids long. Between the trimmed V and J ends, which lost 5 bases and 0 bases, there was a span of 11 bases. Germline V gene sequence: CDR1 SGHTA, CDR2 FQGNSA. The study's findings and limits: The ex vivo response was dominated by HLA-C-restricted CMV-specific TCR beta clonotypes.

This clonotype was recorded at least ten times. Its antigen is not identified. TCRdb used MiXCR to reprocess the reads, holding one entry per CDR3 protein. The data show a few hundred thousand distinct CDR3 sequences, 9.5% seen once. The receptor comes from a human donor in good health (CMV status not recorded). Some clones in this sample may be carry-over from other donors' samples. Sequencing was done on a sample of PBMCs. The chain joins TRBV7-2 to TRBJ2-7; D is possibly TRBD1 (5 bases). The CDR3 nucleotides read TGTGCCAGCAGCGAAGGACATTCCTCCTACGAGCAGTACTTC. It codes for CASSEGHSSYEQYF.